The text below deals with one T cell receptor (beta chain). Its specificity is unknown. The data were taken from a study of CD8 T cells in ankylosing spondylitis. General study points: Disease-linked clones, CD8+, were relatively rare in peripheral blood. Ankylosing spondylitis blood seemed to carry a telltale TCR beta motif made of several highly homologous variants.

This CDR3 is 15 amino acids long. V gave up 0 bases and J gave up 0 bases, with 9 bases separating them. Germline V gene data show CDR1 as DFQATT and CDR2 as SNEGSKA (reference sequence). TCRdb passed the 5' RACE reads through MiXCR, listing each CDR3 protein once. The profile shows under 250,000 distinct CDR3 sequences, roughly 32% of them singletons. J is TRBJ1-3 and V is TRBV20-1; D unresolved. The sequencing input was blood, either unsorted or a sorted T cell fraction (not recorded which). The clonotype was recovered from a male donor with ankylosing spondylitis or in good health (not recorded which). CDR3 in amino acids: CSARDFQSSGNTIYF. For the CDR3, the DNA is TGCAGTGCTAGAGACTTTCAATCCTCTGGAAACACCATATATTTT.